This T cell receptor (beta chain) appears in the sequencing data of a study of CD8 T cells in Susac syndrome. Study-level background: Sequenced Susac syndrome patients included 5 or 6 with clinically active disease and about eight in remission. Susac syndrome patients were untreated, on corticosteroids with some adding intravenous immunoglobulin, or on intravenous immunoglobulin only.

As concerns this clonotype: No antigen is known for it.

The CDR3 runs to 16 residues. The junction had 6 bases not matched to a gene; V was cut back by 5 bases and J by 6 bases. Looked up from germline, CDR1 is SGHAT and CDR2 is FQDESV (reference sequence). The study's findings and limits: The number of individuals included in the study's TCR sequencing and HLA analysis was acknowledged as relatively small.

Reverse transcription of roughly 0.5 to 1 ug RNA was carried out with random hexamers. Multiplex immunoSEQ PCR targeted 54 Vbeta and 13 Jbeta TCR beta segments. In TCRdb, the immunoSEQ multiplex PCR reads were re-called with MiXCR into one record per CDR3 protein. Of over 150,000 distinct CDR3 sequences in the sample, approximately 94% were seen once. The receptor comes from a human donor with Susac syndrome. The chain is built from TRBV11-1 and TRBJ2-1; 14 bases are shared with TRBD2. Sequenced input: CD4+ T cells from PBMCs. The CDR3 DNA sequence: TGTGCCAGCAGCGAAGGACTAGCGGGGGGTCTCAATGAGCAGTTCTTC. It is translated as CASSEGLAGGLNEQFF.